Included here is one T cell receptor (beta chain) sequence, with context. Its target is unknown. This sample stems from a study of a mutant IDH1 vaccine in newly diagnosed glioma. The wider study: Patients underwent eight vaccinations, which took place in weeks 1, 3, 5, 7, 11, 15, 19 and 23. Initiation of the vaccine course occurred 4-6 weeks after radiotherapy alone, or alongside temozolomide cycles. Previous care, which was radiotherapy, temozolomide, or both, most often involved both.

Libraries were prepared by immunoSEQ multiplex PCR; TCRdb keeps only in-frame clonotypes and omits some of them. The sample shows roughly 43,000 clones, around 76% of them seen only once. This CDR3 has 13 amino acids. V was shortened by 7 bases and J by 8 bases, with 12 bases between the two germline ends. Per germline, CDR1 SGHTA and CDR2 FQGNSA. As for time point: week 23, last vaccination. Mutant IDH1 20-mer peptide, at 300 ug, made up each vaccine dose, with topical imiquimod. Study-wide points: Pseudoprogression appeared independent of alterations in top peripheral clonotypes.

The sample was PBMCs, taken from a glioma patient whose treatment included an IDH1 peptide vaccine. This TCR was recovered from a man aged 45-65 years with glioma. The genes are TRBV7-2 and TRBJ1-6; unclear D gene. The CDR3 bases are TGTGCCAGCACGAAAATGGGGTATTCACCCCTCCACTTT. This codes for CASTKMGYSPLHF. Full variable domain (missing parts from reference TRBV7-2 and TRBJ1-6): GAGVSQSPSNKVTEKGKDVELRCDPISGHTALYWYRQSLGQGLEFLIYFQGNSAPDKSGLPSDRFSAERTGGSVSTLTIQRTQQEDSAVYLCASTKMGYSPLHFGNGTRLTVT.